This entry lists 15 T cell receptor beta chains sequenced from one sample in a study of early T cells in non-severe SARS-CoV-2 infection. TCRdb passed the 5' RACE reads through MiXCR, listing each CDR3 protein once. This sample has 55,000 to 80,000 distinct CDR3 sequences, with 11% found just once. The sequencing used whole blood, collected at baseline. These receptors were taken from an adult who was a healthcare worker with PCR-confirmed SARS-CoV-2 infection or an uninfected control (not recorded which).

This clonotype turned up a few times. The CDR3 loop reads CASSVQGYEQYF. The CDR3, as DNA: TGTGCCAGCAGTGTGCAGGGCTACGAGCAGTACTTC. The gene calls are TRBV25-1 and TRBJ2-7, with a tentative D call TRBD1 (5 bases). V was cut by 4 bases and J by 3 bases, with 7 bases left in between. CDR1 and CDR2 from the germline V gene are MGHDK and SYGVNS. CDR3 length equals 12 residues.

This clonotype was seen ten or more times. The chain combines TRBV11-2 with TRBJ2-7, with TRBD1 as a possible D gene (6 bases). The V end lost 5 bases, the J end lost 6 bases, and 23 bases lay between the germline ends. Germline CDR1 is SGHAT and CDR2 is FQNNGV. This CDR3 spans 16 amino acids. The CDR3 DNA reads TGTGCCAGCAGCATAGTGGGGGCAGGGCCACTGGGCGAGCAGTACTTC. Amino acid sequence: CASSIVGAGPLGEQYF.

This clonotype was seen only a few times. The chain is built from TRBV20-1 and TRBJ2-1; D tentatively reads TRBD1 or TRBD2 (5 bases each). Germline-derived CDR1 and CDR2 are DFQATT and SNEGSKA (reference sequence). The CDR3 is 12 amino acids. Trimming cost V 5 bases and J 3 bases, with 8 bases left between them. The CDR3 loop is CSAGDGYNEQFF. The CDR3 DNA follows: TGCAGTGCTGGGGACGGCTACAATGAGCAGTTCTTC.

This clonotype was counted at least ten times. The chain uses TRBV5-1 and TRBJ2-3; 7 positions match TRBD1. CDR1 is SGHRS and CDR2 is YFSETQ in the germline V gene. CDR3 length: 14 residues. Trimming removed 0 bases from V and 3 bases from J; junction bases left unmatched: 1. CDR3 residues: CASSLAQGTDTQYF. The CDR3 coding sequence is TGCGCCAGCAGCTTGGCACAGGGGACAGATACGCAGTATTTT.

This clonotype has a count of ten or more. The chain joins TRBV5-6 to TRBJ1-4; D might be TRBD1 (6 bases). The CDR3 sequence is 17 residues long. Per the germline V gene, CDR1 is SGHDT and CDR2 is YYEEEE. V lost 3 bases to trimming and J lost 3 bases, with 18 bases between them. CDR3 sequence (DNA): TGTGCCAGCAGCTCCTCCCTCCGACAGGCCTCTAATGAAAAACTGTTTTTT. It codes for CASSSSLRQASNEKLFF. Using reference TRBV5-6 and TRBJ1-4 for the parts outside the CDR3, the full variable domain is DAGVTQSPTHLIKTRGQQVTLRCSPKSGHDTVSWYQQALGQGPQFIFQYYEEEERQRGNFPDRFSGHQFPNYSSELNVNALLLGDSALYLCASSSSLRQASNEKLFFGSGTQLSVL.

This clonotype was seen many times. This rearrangement joins TRBV20-1 to TRBJ1-1, with D possibly matching TRBD1 (6 bases). Trimming stripped 4 bases from V and 4 bases from J, with 16 bases between. In germline, CDR1 is DFQATT, CDR2 SNEGSKA (reference sequence). This CDR3 contains 14 residues. CDR3 protein: CSATSTGFRTEAFF. CDR3 DNA sequence: TGCAGTGCTACCTCGACAGGATTTCGCACTGAAGCTTTCTTT.

This clonotype was detected only a few times. This chain connects TRBV6-2 or TRBV6-3 to TRBJ2-1, with 8 bases fitting TRBD2. The germline V gene encodes CDR1 MNHEY and CDR2 SVGEGT. The J segment lost 6 bases and the V segment lost 6 bases, leaving 7 bases of the junction unmatched. This CDR3 is 14 amino acids long. The CDR3 region has the DNA TGTGCCAGCAGCACGGGACTAGTTAGCAATGAGCAGTTCTTC. This codes for CASSTGLVSNEQFF.

This clonotype occurred a few times. The chain employs TRBV5-1 and TRBJ2-5, with TRBD2 matching 10 bases. The CDR3 consists of 14 residues. Trimming removed 4 bases from V and 5 bases from J; junction bases left unmatched: 5. Germline V gene sequence: CDR1 SGHRS, CDR2 YFSETQ. The DNA of the CDR3 is TGCGCCAGCAGCAGGGGACTAGCGAGGGAGACCCAGTACTTC. Translating it yields CASSRGLARETQYF.

This clonotype appeared many times. The chain recombines TRBV29-1 with TRBJ2-7; 10 nucleotides line up with TRBD2. CDR3 length equals 13 residues. Germline loops: CDR1 SQVTM, CDR2 ANQGSEA. J was trimmed by 5 bases and V by 6 bases; bases with no gene match: 7. CDR3 nucleotides: TGCAGCGTCGATCAGCGGGAGGGCCACGAGCAGTACTTC. It encodes CSVDQREGHEQYF.

This clonotype came up many times. The chain uses TRBV3-1 and TRBJ2-6; no reliable D call. Germline values: CDR1 LGHDT, CDR2 YNNKEL (reference sequence). The CDR3 totals 16 residues. The V end was cut by 0 bases, the J end by 0 bases, with 6 bases between. The CDR3 here is CASSQDWGSGANVLTF. In DNA form, the CDR3 reads TGTGCCAGCAGCCAAGATTGGGGCTCTGGGGCCAACGTCCTGACTTTC.

The chain combines TRBV2 with TRBJ1-2, with 9 bases lining up with TRBD1. The trim removed 4 bases at V and 7 bases at J, leaving 10 bases unmatched. The CDR3 runs 15 residues. CDR1 is SNHLY, CDR2 FYNNEI, per germline. This chain's CDR3 is CASSAGDRAFGGYTF. The DNA of the CDR3 is TGTGCCAGCAGTGCTGGGGACAGGGCATTTGGTGGCTACACCTTC. The complete variable domain, with remaining parts taken from reference TRBV2 and TRBJ1-2, reads EPEVTQTPSHQVTQMGQEVILRCVPISNHLYFYWYRQILGQKVEFLVSFYNNEISEKSEIFDDQFSVERPDGSNFTLKIRSTKLEDSAMYFCASSAGDRAFGGYTFGSGTRLTVV.

The genes are TRBV29-1 and TRBJ2-7; 7 positions agree with TRBD2. The germline V gene encodes CDR1 SQVTM and CDR2 ANQGSEA. CDR3 length: 14 amino acids. The V gene end was trimmed by 4 bases and the J gene end by 5 bases; junction bases not matched to a gene: 11. The chain's CDR3 is CSVVFERDLHEQYF. The CDR3 DNA is TGCAGCGTTGTGTTTGAGCGGGATTTACACGAGCAGTACTTC.

This clonotype was counted at least ten times. This chain links TRBV5-1 with TRBJ2-1; D is possibly TRBD2 (6 bases). Trimming took 0 bases from V and 0 from J, leaving 16 bases between them. Per the germline V gene, CDR1 is SGHRS and CDR2 is YFSETQ. The CDR3 is 18 residues long. The CDR3 here is CASSLAALASSSYNEQFF. DNA of the CDR3: TGCGCCAGCAGCTTGGCCGCCCTAGCGTCGAGCTCCTACAATGAGCAGTTCTTC.

This clonotype showed up many times. CDR3 region: CASSLGVLSSYNSPLHF. As DNA, the CDR3 is TGTGCCAGCAGCCTTGGGGTTCTAAGCTCCTATAATTCACCCCTCCACTTT. This sequence joins TRBV7-2 and TRBJ1-6; unclear D gene. Trimming cost V 5 bases and J 0 bases, with 14 bases left between them. The CDR3 totals 17 residues. Germline lookup yields CDR1 SGHTA and CDR2 FQGNSA.

This clonotype was detected ten times or more. The chain is built from TRBV7-9 and TRBJ2-7; D is tentatively TRBD1 or TRBD2 (6 bases each). This CDR3 spans 15 amino acids. CDR1 and CDR2 (germline): SEHNR, FQNEAQ (reference sequence). V lost 3 bases to trimming and J lost 5 bases, with 17 bases between them. In nucleotides, the CDR3 is TGTGCCAGCAGCTTCCACGGAGGGGGGTTCAACGAGCAGTACTTC. Protein product: CASSFHGGGFNEQYF.